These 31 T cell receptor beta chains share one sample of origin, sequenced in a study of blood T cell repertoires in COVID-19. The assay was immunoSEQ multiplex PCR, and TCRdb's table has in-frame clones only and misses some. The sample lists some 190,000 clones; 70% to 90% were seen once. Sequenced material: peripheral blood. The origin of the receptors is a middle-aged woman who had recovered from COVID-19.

CDR3 in DNA: TGTGCCAGCAGCTTAGATTTGGGCGGGGTAGCAATGCTCAATGAGCAGTTCTTC. Amino acids: CASSLDLGGVAMLNEQFF. The J gene is TRBJ2-1, the V gene TRBV11-2; possibly TRBD2 for D (6 bases). This CDR3 is built from 18 residues. CDR1 SGHAT and CDR2 FQNNGV come from the germline V gene. The V and J ends lost 0 bases and 6 bases respectively, with 21 bases between them.

CDR3 coding DNA: TGTGCCAGCAGCTCCGGGACAGGGGGCTTGGTGCTCACCTTC. It translates to CASSSGTGGLVLTF. The rearrangement links TRBV5-6 to TRBJ1-2; the match to TRBD1 covers 12 bases. Unmatched junction bases numbered 10, after V lost 3 bases and J lost 13 bases. The CDR3 length is 14 residues. Germline values: CDR1 SGHDT, CDR2 YYEEEE.

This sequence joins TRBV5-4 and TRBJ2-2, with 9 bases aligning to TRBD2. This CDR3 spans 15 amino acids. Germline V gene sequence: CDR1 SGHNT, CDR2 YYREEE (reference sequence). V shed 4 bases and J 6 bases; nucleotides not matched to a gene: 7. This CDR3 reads CASSPGTSFAGELFF. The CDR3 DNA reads TGTGCCAGCAGCCCAGGGACTAGCTTCGCCGGGGAGCTGTTTTTT.

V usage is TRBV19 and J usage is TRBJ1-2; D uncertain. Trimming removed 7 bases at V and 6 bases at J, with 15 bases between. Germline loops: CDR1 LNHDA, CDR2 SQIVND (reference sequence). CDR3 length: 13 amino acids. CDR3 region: CASIDLAGNGYTF. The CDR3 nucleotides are TGTGCCAGTATTGACCTCGCGGGGAATGGCTACACCTTC.

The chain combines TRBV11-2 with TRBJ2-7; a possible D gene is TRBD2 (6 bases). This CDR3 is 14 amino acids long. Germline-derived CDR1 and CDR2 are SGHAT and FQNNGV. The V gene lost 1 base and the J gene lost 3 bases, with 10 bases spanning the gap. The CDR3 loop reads CASSLGGGVYEQYF. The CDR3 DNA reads TGTGCCAGCAGCTTAGGGGGCGGGGTCTACGAGCAGTACTTC. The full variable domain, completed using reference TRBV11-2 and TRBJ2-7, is EAGVAQSPRYKIIEKRQSVAFWCNPISGHATLYWYQQILGQGPKLLIQFQNNGVVDDSQLPKDRFSAERLKGVDSTLKIQPAKLEDSAVYLCASSLGGGVYEQYFGPGTRLTVT.

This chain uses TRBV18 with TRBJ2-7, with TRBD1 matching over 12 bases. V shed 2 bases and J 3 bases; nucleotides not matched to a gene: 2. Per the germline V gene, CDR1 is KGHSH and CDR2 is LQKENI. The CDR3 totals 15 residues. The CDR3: CASSPGTGGFYEQYF. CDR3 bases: TGTGCCAGCTCACCAGGGACAGGGGGCTTCTACGAGCAGTACTTC.

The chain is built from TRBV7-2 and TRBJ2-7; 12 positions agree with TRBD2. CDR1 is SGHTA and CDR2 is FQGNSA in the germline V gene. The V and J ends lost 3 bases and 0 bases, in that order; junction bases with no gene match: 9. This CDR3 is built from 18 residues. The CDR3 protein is CASSFGTSGPGGSYEQYF. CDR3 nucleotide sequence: TGTGCCAGCAGCTTTGGGACTAGCGGGCCCGGGGGCTCCTACGAGCAGTACTTC.

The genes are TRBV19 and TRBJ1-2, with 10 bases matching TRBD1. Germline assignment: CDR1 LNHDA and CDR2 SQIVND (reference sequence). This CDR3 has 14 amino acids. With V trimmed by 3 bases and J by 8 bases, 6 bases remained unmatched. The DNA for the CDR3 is TGTGCCAGTAGTATCGGGACAGGGGTACGCGGCTACACCTTC. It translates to CASSIGTGVRGYTF.

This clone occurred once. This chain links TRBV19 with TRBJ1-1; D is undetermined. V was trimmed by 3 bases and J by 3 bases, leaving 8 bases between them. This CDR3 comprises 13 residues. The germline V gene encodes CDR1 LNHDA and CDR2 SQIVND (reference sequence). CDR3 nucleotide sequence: TGTGCCAGTAGTATTAACACCTACACTGAAGCTTTCTTT. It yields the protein CASSINTYTEAFF.

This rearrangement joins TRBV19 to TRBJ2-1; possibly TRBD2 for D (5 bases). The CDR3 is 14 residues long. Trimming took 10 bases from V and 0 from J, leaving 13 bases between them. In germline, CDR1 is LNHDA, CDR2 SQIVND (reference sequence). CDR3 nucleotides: TGTGCCACCCGAGGGTTAAGCTCCTACAATGAGCAGTTCTTC. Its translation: CATRGLSSYNEQFF.

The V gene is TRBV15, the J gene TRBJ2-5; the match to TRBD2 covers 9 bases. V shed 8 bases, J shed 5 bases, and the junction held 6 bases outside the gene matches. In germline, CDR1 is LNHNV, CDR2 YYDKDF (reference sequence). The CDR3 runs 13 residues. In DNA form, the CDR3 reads TGTGCCACCTCCGGGACTAGCCGGGAGACCCAGTACTTC. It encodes CATSGTSRETQYF.

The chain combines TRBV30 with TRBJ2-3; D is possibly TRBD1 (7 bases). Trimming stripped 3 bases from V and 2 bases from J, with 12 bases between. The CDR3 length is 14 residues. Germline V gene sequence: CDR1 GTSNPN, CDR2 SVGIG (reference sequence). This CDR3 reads CAWRAGQLTDTQYF. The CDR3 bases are TGTGCCTGGAGGGCGGGACAGCTCACAGATACGCAGTATTTT. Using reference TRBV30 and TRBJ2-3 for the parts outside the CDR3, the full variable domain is SQTIHQWPATLVQPVGSPLSLECTVEGTSNPNLYWYRQAAGRGLQLLFYSVGIGQISSEVPQNLSASRPQDRQFILSSKKLLLSDSGFYLCAWRAGQLTDTQYFGPGTRLTVL.

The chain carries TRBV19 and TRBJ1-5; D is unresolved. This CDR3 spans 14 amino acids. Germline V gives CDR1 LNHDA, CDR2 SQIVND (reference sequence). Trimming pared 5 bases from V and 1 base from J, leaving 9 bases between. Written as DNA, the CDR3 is TGTGCCAGTAGTCCGGGAGTCAGCAATCAGCCCCAGCATTTT. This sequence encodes CASSPGVSNQPQHF. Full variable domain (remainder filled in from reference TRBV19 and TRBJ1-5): DGGITQSPKYLFRKEGQNVTLSCEQNLNHDAMYWYRQDPGQGLRLIYYSQIVNDFQKGDIAEGYSVSREKKESFPLTVTSAQKNPTAFYLCASSPGVSNQPQHFGDGTRLSIL.

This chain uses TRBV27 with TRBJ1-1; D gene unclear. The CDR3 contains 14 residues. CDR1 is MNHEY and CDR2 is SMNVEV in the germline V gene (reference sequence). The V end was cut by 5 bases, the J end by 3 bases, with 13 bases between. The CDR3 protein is CASSRLSPDTEAFF. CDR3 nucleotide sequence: TGTGCCAGCAGTCGCCTGAGTCCGGACACTGAAGCTTTCTTT.

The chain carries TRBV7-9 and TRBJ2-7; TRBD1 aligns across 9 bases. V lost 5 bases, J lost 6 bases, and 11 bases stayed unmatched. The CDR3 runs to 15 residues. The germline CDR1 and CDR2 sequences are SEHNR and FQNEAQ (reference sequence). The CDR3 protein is CASSPRRDRVGEQYF. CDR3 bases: TGTGCCAGCAGCCCCAGGAGGGACAGGGTAGGCGAGCAGTACTTC.

CDR3 nucleotides: TGTGCCAGCAGCCTCGGAGGGACCCACGATTTAGGCTACACCTTC. Its protein is CASSLGGTHDLGYTF. The V call is TRBV11-3, the J call TRBJ1-2; possibly TRBD1 for D (5 bases). This CDR3 has 15 residues. V lost 5 bases and J 8 bases, leaving 21 bases between the germline ends. CDR1 SGHNT and CDR2 YENEEA come from the germline V gene.

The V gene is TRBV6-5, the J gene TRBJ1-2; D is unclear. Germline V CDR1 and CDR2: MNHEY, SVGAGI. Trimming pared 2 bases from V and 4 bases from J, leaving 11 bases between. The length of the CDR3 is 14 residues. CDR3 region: CASSYRTRGYGYTF. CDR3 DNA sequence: TGTGCCAGCAGTTACCGGACCCGGGGCTATGGCTACACCTTC.

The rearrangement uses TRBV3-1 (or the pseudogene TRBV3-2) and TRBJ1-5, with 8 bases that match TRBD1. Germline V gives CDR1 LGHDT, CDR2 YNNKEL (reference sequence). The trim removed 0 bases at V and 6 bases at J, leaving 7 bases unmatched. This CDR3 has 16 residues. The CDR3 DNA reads TGTGCCAGCAGCCAAGACCATACAGGGGGTGGTCAGCCCCAGCATTTT. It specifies CASSQDHTGGGQPQHF.

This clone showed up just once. The CDR3 loop is CASSHDLGQGFCGYTF. DNA of the CDR3: TGCGCCAGCAGCCATGACTTGGGACAGGGTTTTTGTGGCTACACCTTC. The rearrangement joins TRBV5-1 to TRBJ1-2; 9 nucleotides line up with TRBD1. The CDR3 spans 16 residues. CDR1 and CDR2 (germline): SGHRS, YFSETQ. Trimming took 4 bases from V and 7 from J; bases not matched to a gene: 14.

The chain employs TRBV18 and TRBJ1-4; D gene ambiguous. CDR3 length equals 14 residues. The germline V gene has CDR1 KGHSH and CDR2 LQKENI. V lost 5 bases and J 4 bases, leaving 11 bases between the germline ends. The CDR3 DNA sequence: TGTGCCAGCTCATACGGTCGGAGTAATGAAAAACTGTTTTTT. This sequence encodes CASSYGRSNEKLFF.

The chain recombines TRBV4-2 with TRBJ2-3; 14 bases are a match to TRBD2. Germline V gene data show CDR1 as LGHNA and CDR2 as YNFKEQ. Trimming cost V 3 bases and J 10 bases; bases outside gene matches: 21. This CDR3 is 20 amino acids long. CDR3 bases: TGTGCCAGCAGCCATCCTAAGGGACTAGCGGGGGAAAACCTTGGGAGTGCGCAGTATTTT. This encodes CASSHPKGLAGENLGSAQYF.

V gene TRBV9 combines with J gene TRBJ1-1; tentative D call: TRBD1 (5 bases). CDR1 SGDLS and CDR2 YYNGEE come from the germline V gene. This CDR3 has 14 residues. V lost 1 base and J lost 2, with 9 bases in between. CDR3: CASSVSGQNTEAFF. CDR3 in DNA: TGTGCCAGCAGCGTATCAGGGCAAAACACTGAAGCTTTCTTT. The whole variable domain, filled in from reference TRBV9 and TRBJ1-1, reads DSGVTQTPKHLITATGQRVTLRCSPRSGDLSVYWYQQSLDQGLQFLIQYYNGEERAKGNILERFSAQQFPDLHSELNLSSLELGDSALYFCASSVSGQNTEAFFGQGTRLTVV.

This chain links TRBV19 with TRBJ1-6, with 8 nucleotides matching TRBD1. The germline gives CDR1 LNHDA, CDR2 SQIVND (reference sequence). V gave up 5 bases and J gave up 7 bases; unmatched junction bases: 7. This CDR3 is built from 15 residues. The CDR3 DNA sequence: TGTGCCAGTAGTTACCGGGACAGGTCAAATTCACCCCTCCACTTT. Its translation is CASSYRDRSNSPLHF.

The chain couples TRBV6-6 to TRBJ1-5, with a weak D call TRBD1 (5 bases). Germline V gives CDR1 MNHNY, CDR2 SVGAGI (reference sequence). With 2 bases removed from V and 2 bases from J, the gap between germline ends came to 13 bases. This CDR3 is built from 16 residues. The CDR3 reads CASSYLGGGGNQPQHF. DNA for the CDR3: TGTGCCAGCAGTTACCTGGGGGGGGGAGGCAATCAGCCCCAGCATTTT.

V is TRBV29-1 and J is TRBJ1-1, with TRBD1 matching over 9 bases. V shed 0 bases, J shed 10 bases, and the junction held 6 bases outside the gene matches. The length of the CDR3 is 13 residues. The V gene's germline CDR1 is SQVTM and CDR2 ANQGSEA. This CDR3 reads CSVEDGQDRGAFF. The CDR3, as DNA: TGCAGCGTTGAAGATGGACAGGACAGGGGAGCTTTCTTT.

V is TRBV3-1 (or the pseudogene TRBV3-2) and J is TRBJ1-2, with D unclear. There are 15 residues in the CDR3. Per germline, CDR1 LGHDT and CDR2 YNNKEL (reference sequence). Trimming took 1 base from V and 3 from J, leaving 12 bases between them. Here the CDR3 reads CASSQGGGLYYGYTF. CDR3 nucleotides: TGTGCCAGCAGCCAAGGTGGCGGATTATACTATGGCTACACCTTC.

CDR3 bases: TGCAGCGTCGAAACAGGGGTTAGCGGCTACACCTTC. Amino acid sequence: CSVETGVSGYTF. V gene TRBV29-1 combines with J gene TRBJ1-2; 7 bases agree with TRBD1. Per the germline V gene, CDR1 is SQVTM and CDR2 is ANQGSEA. This CDR3 comprises 12 residues. V lost 6 bases, J lost 8 bases, and 9 bases stayed unmatched. Filled out from reference TRBV29-1 and TRBJ1-2, the complete variable domain reads SAVISQKPSRDICQRGTSLTIQCQVDSQVTMMFWYRQQPGQSLTLIATANQGSEATYESGFVIDKFPISRPNLTFSTLTVSNMSPEDSSIYLCSVETGVSGYTFGSGTRLTVV.

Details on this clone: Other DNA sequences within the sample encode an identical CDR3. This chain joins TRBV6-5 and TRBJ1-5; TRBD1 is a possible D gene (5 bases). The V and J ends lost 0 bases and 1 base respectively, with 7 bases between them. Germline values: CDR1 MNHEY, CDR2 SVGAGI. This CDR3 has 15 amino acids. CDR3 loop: CASSYSRGSNQPQHF. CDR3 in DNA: TGTGCCAGCAGTTACTCCCGGGGGAGCAATCAGCCCCAGCATTTT.

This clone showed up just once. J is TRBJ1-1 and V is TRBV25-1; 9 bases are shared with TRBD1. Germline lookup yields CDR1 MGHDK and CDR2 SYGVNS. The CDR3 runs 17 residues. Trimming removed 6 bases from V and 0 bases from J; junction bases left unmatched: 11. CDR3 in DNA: TGTGCCAGCAGCATAGACAGGGGGTGGTCCATGAACACTGAAGCTTTCTTT. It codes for CASSIDRGWSMNTEAFF.

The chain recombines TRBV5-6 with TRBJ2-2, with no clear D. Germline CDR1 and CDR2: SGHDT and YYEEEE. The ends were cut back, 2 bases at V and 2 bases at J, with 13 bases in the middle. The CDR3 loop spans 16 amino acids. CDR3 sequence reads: CASSFQLVRNTGELFF. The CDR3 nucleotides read TGTGCCAGCAGCTTTCAGCTAGTCCGCAACACCGGGGAGCTGTTTTTT.

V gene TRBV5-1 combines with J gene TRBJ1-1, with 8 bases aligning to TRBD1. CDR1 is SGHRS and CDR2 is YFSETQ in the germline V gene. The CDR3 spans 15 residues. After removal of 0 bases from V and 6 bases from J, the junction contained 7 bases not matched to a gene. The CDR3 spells CASSLGGTGGSEAFF. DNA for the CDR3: TGCGCCAGCAGCTTGGGTGGAACAGGGGGTTCTGAAGCTTTCTTT.